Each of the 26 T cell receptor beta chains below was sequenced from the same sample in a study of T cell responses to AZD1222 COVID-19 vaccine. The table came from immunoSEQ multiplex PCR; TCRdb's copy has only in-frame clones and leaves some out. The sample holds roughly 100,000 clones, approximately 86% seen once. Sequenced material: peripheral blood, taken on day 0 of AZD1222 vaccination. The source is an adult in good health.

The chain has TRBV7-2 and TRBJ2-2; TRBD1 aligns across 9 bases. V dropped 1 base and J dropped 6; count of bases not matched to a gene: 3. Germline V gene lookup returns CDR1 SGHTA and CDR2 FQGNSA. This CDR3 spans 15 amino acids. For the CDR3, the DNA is TGTGCCAGCAGCTTAGTAGGGACAGGGTCCGGGGAGCTGTTTTTT. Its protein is CASSLVGTGSGELFF.

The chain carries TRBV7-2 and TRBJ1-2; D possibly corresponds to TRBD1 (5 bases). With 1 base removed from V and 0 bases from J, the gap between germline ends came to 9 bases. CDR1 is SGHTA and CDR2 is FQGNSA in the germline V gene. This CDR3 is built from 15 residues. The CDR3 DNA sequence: TGTGCCAGCAGCTTAGGTGGGGGAGCTAACTATGGCTACACCTTC. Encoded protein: CASSLGGGANYGYTF.

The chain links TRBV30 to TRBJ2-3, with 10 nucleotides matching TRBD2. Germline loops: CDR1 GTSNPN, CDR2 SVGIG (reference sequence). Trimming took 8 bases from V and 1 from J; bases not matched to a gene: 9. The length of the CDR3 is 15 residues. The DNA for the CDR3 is TGTGCCCGGACTAGCGGACGGCTCCGCACAGATACGCAGTATTTT. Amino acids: CARTSGRLRTDTQYF. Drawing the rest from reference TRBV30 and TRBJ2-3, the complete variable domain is SQTIHQWPATLVQPVGSPLSLECTVEGTSNPNLYWYRQAAGRGLQLLFYSVGIGQISSEVPQNLSASRPQDRQFILSSKKLLLSDSGFYLCARTSGRLRTDTQYFGPGTRLTVL.

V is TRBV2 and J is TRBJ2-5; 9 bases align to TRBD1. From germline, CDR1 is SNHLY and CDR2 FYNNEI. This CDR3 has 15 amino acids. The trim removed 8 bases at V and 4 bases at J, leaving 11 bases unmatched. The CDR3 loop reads CASHTGQGWRETQYF. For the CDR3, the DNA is TGTGCCAGCCATACCGGACAGGGGTGGAGAGAGACCCAGTACTTC.

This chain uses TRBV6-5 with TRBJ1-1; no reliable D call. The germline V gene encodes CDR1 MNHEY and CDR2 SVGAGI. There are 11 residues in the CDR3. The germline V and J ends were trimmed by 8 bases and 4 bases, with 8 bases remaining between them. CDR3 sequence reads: CASRRGTEAFF. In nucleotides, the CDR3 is TGTGCCAGCCGACGGGGCACTGAAGCTTTCTTT.

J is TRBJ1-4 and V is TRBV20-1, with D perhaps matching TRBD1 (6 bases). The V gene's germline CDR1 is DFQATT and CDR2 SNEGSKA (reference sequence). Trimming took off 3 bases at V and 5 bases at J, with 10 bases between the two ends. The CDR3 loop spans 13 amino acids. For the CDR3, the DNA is TGCAGTGCTAGTCGGAGGGGGAATGAAAAACTGTTTTTT. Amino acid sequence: CSASRRGNEKLFF.

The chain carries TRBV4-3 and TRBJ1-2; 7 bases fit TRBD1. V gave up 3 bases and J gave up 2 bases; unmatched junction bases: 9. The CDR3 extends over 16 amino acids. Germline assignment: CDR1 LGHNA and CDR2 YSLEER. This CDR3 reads CASSHRGARGNYGYTF. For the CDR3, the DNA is TGCGCCAGCAGCCACCGCGGGGCCAGGGGGAACTATGGCTACACCTTC.

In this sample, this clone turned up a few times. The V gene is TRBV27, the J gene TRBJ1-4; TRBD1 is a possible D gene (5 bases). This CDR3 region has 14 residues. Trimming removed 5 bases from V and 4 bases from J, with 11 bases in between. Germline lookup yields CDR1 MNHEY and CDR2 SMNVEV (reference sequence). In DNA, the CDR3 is TGTGCCAGCAGTCTCCGGGACGGTAATGAAAAACTGTTTTTT. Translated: CASSLRDGNEKLFF.

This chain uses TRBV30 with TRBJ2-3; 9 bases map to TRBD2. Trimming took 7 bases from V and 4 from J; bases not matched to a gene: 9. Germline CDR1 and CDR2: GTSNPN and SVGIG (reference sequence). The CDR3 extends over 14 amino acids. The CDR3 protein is CASSGGRRADTQYF. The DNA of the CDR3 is TGTGCCTCAAGCGGGGGGAGGCGTGCAGATACGCAGTATTTT.

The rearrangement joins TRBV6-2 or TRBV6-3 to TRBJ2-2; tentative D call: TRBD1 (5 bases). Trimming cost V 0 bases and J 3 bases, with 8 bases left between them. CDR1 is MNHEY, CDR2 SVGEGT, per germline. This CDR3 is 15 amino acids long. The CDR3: CASSYSGADTGELFF. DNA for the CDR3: TGTGCCAGCAGTTACTCAGGGGCCGACACCGGGGAGCTGTTTTTT.

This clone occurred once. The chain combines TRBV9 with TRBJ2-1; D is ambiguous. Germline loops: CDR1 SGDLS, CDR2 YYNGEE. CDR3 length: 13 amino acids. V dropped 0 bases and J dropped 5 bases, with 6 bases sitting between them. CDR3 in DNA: TGTGCCAGCAGCGTAGGCTTCGACAATGAGCAGTTCTTC. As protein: CASSVGFDNEQFF.

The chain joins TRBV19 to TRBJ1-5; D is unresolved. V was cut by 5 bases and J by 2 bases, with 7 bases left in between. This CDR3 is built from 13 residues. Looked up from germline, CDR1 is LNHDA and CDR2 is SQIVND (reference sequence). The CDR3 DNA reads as TGTGCCAGTAGTCAGAGTCGCAATCAGCCCCAGCATTTT. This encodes CASSQSRNQPQHF.

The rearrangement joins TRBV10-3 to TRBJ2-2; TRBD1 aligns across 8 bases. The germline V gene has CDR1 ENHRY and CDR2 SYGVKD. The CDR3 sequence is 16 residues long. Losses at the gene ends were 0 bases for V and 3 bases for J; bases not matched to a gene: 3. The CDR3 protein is CAISESQGAHTGELFF. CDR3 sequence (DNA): TGTGCCATCAGTGAGTCCCAGGGGGCACACACCGGGGAGCTGTTTTTT.

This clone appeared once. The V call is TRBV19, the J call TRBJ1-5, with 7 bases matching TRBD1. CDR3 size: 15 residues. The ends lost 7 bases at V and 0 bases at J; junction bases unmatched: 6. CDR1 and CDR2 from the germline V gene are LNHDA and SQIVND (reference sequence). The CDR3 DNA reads TGTGCCAGTAAAATGCAGGGGGTTAGCAATCAGCCCCAGCATTTT. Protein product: CASKMQGVSNQPQHF.

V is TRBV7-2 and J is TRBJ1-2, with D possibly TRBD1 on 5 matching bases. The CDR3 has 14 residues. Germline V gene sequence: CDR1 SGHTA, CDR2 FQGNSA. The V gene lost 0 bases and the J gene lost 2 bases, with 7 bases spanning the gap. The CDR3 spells CASSLAPGNYGYTF. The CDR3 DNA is TGTGCCAGCAGCTTAGCGCCAGGGAACTATGGCTACACCTTC.

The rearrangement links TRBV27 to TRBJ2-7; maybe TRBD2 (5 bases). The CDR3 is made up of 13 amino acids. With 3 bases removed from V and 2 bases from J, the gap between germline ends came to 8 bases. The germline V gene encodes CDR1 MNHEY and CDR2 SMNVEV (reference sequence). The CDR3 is CASSFGVTYEQYF. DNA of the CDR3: TGTGCCAGCAGTTTCGGGGTTACCTACGAGCAGTACTTC.

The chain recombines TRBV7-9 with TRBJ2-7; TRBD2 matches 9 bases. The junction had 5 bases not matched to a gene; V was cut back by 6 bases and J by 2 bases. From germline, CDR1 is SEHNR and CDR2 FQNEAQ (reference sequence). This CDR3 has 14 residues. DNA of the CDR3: TGTGCCAGCAGACCTAGCGGGACGCCCTACGAGCAGTACTTC. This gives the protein CASRPSGTPYEQYF. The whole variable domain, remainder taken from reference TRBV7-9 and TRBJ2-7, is DTGVSQNPRHKITKRGQNVTFRCDPISEHNRLYWYRQTLGQGPEFLTYFQNEAQLEKSRLLSDRFSAERPKGSFSTLEIQRTEQGDSAMYLCASRPSGTPYEQYFGPGTRLTVT.

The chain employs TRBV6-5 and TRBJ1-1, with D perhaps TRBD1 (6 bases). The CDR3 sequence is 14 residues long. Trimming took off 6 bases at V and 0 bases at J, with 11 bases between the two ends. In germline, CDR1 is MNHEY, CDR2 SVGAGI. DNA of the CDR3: TGTGCCAGCAGCGCCGGGACACTGAACACTGAAGCTTTCTTT. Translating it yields CASSAGTLNTEAFF.

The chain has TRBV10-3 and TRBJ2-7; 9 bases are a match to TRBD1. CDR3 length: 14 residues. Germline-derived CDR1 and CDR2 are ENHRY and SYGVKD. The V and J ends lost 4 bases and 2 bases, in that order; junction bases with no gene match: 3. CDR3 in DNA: TGTGCCATCAGTGCCAGGACAGGGGCCTACGAGCAGTACTTC. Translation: CAISARTGAYEQYF.

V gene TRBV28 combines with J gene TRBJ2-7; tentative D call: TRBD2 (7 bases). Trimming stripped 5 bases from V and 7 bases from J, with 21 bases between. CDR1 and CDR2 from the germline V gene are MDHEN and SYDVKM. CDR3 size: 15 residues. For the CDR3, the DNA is TGTGCCAGCAGTAGCATCGGGGGGCGATTTAGAGAGCAGTACTTC. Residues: CASSSIGGRFREQYF.

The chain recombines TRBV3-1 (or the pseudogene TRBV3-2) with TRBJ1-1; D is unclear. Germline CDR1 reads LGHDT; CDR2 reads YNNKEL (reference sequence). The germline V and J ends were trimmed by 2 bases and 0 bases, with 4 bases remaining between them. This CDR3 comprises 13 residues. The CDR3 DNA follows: TGTGCCAGCAGCCAACCGATGAACACTGAAGCTTTCTTT. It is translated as CASSQPMNTEAFF.

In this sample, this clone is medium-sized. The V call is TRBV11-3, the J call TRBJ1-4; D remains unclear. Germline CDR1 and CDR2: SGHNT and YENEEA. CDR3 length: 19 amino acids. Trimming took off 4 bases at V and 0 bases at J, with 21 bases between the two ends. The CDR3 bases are TGTGCCAGCAGCTCCTCCCCCCCAGCCACAATTGCAACTAATGAAAAACTGTTTTTT. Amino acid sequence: CASSSSPPATIATNEKLFF.

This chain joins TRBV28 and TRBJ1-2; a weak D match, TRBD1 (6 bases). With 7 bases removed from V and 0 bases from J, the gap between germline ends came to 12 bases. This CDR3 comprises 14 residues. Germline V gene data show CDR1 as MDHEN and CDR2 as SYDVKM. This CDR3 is CASKTGSPNYGYTF. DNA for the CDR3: TGTGCCAGCAAAACAGGGAGCCCTAACTATGGCTACACCTTC.

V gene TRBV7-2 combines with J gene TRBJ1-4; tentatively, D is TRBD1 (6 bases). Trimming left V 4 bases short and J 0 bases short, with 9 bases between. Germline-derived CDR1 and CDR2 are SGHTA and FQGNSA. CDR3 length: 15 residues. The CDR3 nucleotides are TGTGCCAGCAGCTCCAGGGGCACAACTAATGAAAAACTGTTTTTT. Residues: CASSSRGTTNEKLFF.

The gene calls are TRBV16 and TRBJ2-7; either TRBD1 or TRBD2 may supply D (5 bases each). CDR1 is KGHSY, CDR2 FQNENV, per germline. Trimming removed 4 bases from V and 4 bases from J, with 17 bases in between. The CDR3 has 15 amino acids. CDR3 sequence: CASSRMTEGTYEQYF. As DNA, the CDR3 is TGTGCCAGCAGCCGCATGACAGAGGGCACTTACGAGCAGTACTTC. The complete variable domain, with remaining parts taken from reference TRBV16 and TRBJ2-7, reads GEEVAQTPKHLVRGEGQKAKLYCAPIKGHSYVFWYQQVLKNEFKFLISFQNENVFDETGMPKERFSAKCLPNSPCSLEIQATKLEDSAVYFCASSRMTEGTYEQYFGPGTRLTVT.

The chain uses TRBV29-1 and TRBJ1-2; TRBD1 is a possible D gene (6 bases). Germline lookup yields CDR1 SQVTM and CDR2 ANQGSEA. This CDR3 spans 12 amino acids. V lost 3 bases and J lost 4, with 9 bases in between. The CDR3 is CSVERGIYGYTF. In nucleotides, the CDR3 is TGCAGCGTTGAGAGGGGGATCTATGGCTACACCTTC.